These 25 T cell receptor beta chains originate from one sample sequenced in a study of T cell clonality in common variable immunodeficiency (dated by TCRdb to about 2015). The method behind the library was the immunoSEQ multiplex PCR assay. This immuneACCESS table, as held by TCRdb, lists in-frame sequences with V and J called but not all clones. Of the missing ones, under half trace to an unresolved V gene in checked studies; the others have no known cause. Across this sample, tens of thousands of clones were tabulated and none appeared just once. 2.8% of the sample is taken by the ten largest. The sequenced material came from peripheral blood mononuclear cells. These receptors were taken from a person aged 18-69 years in good health.

Details on this clone: The DNA ends 3 residues before the CDR3 does, and the rest of the CDR3 is filled in from the germline J gene. V is TRBV11-2 and J is TRBJ1-5, with a weak D call TRBD1 (5 bases). The CDR3 runs 14 residues. Trimming took 0 bases from V and 2 from J, leaving 5 bases between them. CDR1 and CDR2 from the germline V gene are SGHAT and FQNNGV. Here the CDR3 reads CASSLDRGNQPQHF. The sequenced part of the CDR3 DNA is TGTGCCAGCAGCTTAGACAGGGGCAATCAGCCC.

This clone was recorded many times. The sequence runs out 3 residues before the end of the CDR3; the remainder is reconstructed from the germline J gene. The chain employs TRBV7-3 and TRBJ2-3, with TRBD2 identical over 8 bases. Trimming removed 2 bases from V and 1 base from J; junction bases left unmatched: 2. Germline values: CDR1 SGHTA, CDR2 FQGTGA. The CDR3 is 15 amino acids. The CDR3 sequence: CASSLRGGGTDTQYF. The covered CDR3 bases are TGTGCCAGCAGCTTACGGGGGGGCGGCACAGATACG.

This clone has at least ten counts. The CDR3 end lies 3 residues beyond the end of the read and is filled in from the germline J gene. This chain joins TRBV24-1 and TRBJ1-5, with 11 bases identical to TRBD1. This CDR3 comprises 15 residues. The germline CDR1 and CDR2 sequences are KGHDR and SFDVKD. V lost 7 bases and J lost 3; bases outside the gene matches: 4. The CDR3 bases that were read are TGTGCCACCAGGTGGGACAGGGGGATCAATCAGCCC. Translated, it gives CATRWDRGINQP. The full CDR3 is CATRWDRGINQPQHF.

This clone was counted only a few times. The missing CDR3 end, 3 residues past where the read stops, is filled in from the germline J gene. The V and J genes are TRBV7-6 and TRBJ1-6, with D unresolved. Germline V CDR1 and CDR2: SGHVS, FNYEAQ. This CDR3 comprises 18 residues. Deletions cut 2 bases from V and 8 bases from J, with 22 bases between. The part of the CDR3 DNA that was read is TGTGCCAGCAGCTTAAAGAGTTCGCCTGAATTTTCGGATTCACCC. This sequence encodes CASSLKSSPEFSDSP. The CDR3 in full is CASSLKSSPEFSDSPLHF.

This clone came up a few times. Read sequence stops 3 residues before the CDR3 end, and the germline J gene provides the missing end. The V call is TRBV7-8, the J call TRBJ2-2; D call uncertain. Per the germline V gene, CDR1 is SGHVS and CDR2 is FQNEAQ. The length of the CDR3 is 15 residues. Trimming stripped 1 base from V and 5 bases from J, with 11 bases between. The CDR3 reads CASSLVVPRTGELFF. The covered CDR3 bases are TGTGCCAGCAGCTTAGTCGTCCCGAGGACCGGGGAG.

This clone was recorded at least ten times. The observed sequence ends 3 residues before the CDR3 terminus, with the missing tail filled in from the germline J gene. The chain combines TRBV20-1 with TRBJ1-6; D unresolved. Trimming shortened V by 0 bases and J by 2 bases, and 11 bases separated the two germline ends. The germline V gene has CDR1 DFQATT and CDR2 SNEGSKA (reference sequence). The CDR3 consists of 16 residues. CDR3 DNA, as far as it was read: TGCAGTGCTAGAGACCTCACAGCTACCTATAATTCACCC. It specifies CSARDLTATYNSP. The CDR3 in full is CSARDLTATYNSPLHF.

This clone was counted many times. The CDR3 end lies 3 residues beyond the end of the read and is filled in from the germline J gene. The chain has TRBV29-1 and TRBJ2-5; TRBD1 matches at 7 bases. With V trimmed by 7 bases and J by 0 bases, 5 bases remained unmatched. CDR1 and CDR2 (germline): SQVTM, ANQGSEA. CDR3 length: 13 amino acids. The chain's CDR3 is CSASDRYQETQYF. The covered CDR3 bases are TGCAGCGCATCGGACAGGTACCAAGAGACC.

This clone was seen ten or more times. The CDR3 end lies 3 residues beyond the end of the read and is filled in from the germline J gene. The rearrangement uses TRBV27 and TRBJ1-6; maybe TRBD1 (6 bases). The V gene's germline CDR1 is MNHEY and CDR2 SMNVEV (reference sequence). V was pared by 5 bases and J by 1 base, with 18 bases between. There are 18 residues in the CDR3. The CDR3 here is CASSPLTGQISYNSPLHF. The DNA read from the CDR3 is TGTGCCAGCAGTCCCTTAACAGGGCAGATATCCTATAATTCACCC.

This clone has a count of ten or more. The read is 3 residues too short to cover the CDR3 end, so that end is filled in from the germline J gene. The chain links TRBV20-1 to TRBJ2-2; 8 bases agree with TRBD2. Germline loops: CDR1 DFQATT, CDR2 SNEGSKA (reference sequence). Trimming at V came to 0 bases and at J to 7 bases, leaving 10 bases not matched to a gene. This CDR3 region has 16 residues. The chain's CDR3 is CSAREWGAGAVGELFF. CDR3 DNA, as far as it was read: TGCAGTGCTAGAGAATGGGGAGCGGGGGCGGTCGGGGAG.

This clone appeared many times. The read finishes 3 residues shy of the CDR3 end, and the germline J gene is used to complete it. Other DNA sequences of this sample code for an identical CDR3. This chain uses TRBV18 with TRBJ1-3, with 9 positions matching TRBD1. The CDR3 spans 16 residues. The V gene's germline CDR1 is KGHSH and CDR2 LQKENI. The ends lost 1 base at V and 4 bases at J; junction bases unmatched: 5. The part of the CDR3 DNA that was read is TGTGCCAGCTCACCACTGGAACAGGGGGCCGGAAACACC. Residues: CASSPLEQGAGNT. The complete CDR3 reads CASSPLEQGAGNTIYF.

This clone came up many times. The CDR3 end is not reached by the read, which stops 3 residues before it; the germline J gene fills it in. This rearrangement joins TRBV30 to TRBJ1-5; D may be TRBD1 (5 bases). V was clipped by 0 bases and J by 9 bases, with 9 bases between them. CDR3 length: 12 residues. Germline values: CDR1 GTSNPN, CDR2 SVGIG (reference sequence). CDR3 amino acids: CAWSVLRGPQHF. The CDR3 bases that were read are TGTGCCTGGAGTGTCCTAAGGGGGCCC. The variable domain in full, with the rest retrieved from reference TRBV30 and TRBJ1-5, is SQTIHQWPATLVQPVGSPLSLECTVEGTSNPNLYWYRQAAGRGLQLLFYSVGIGQISSEVPQNLSASRPQDRQFILSSKKLLLSDSGFYLCAWSVLRGPQHFGDGTRLSIL.

This clone was seen many times. The CDR3 end is not reached by the read, which stops 3 residues before it; the germline J gene fills it in. V gene TRBV19 combines with J gene TRBJ1-1, with D hard to call. V was clipped by 7 bases and J by 5 bases, with 23 bases between them. This CDR3 is built from 16 residues. Germline values: CDR1 LNHDA, CDR2 SQIVND (reference sequence). CDR3 in amino acids: CASTEPPPGRGTEAFF. The part of the CDR3 DNA that was read is TGTGCCAGTACAGAACCCCCTCCGGGGAGAGGGACTGAA.

This clone was counted at least ten times. The read ends 3 residues shy of where the CDR3 ends; the end is completed using the germline J gene. This rearrangement joins TRBV4-1 to TRBJ2-7, with a weak D call TRBD1 (5 bases). The V and J ends lost 0 bases and 3 bases respectively, with 12 bases between them. CDR3 length: 15 amino acids. CDR1 is MGHRA and CDR2 is YSYEKL in the germline V gene. CDR3 protein: CASSQEWAGLYEQYF. Partial CDR3 DNA: TGCGCCAGCAGCCAAGAATGGGCAGGGCTCTACGAG.

About this clone: An end of the junction differs from the germline gene, which may be a read error. The read ends 3 residues early relative to the CDR3; the germline J gene fills the gap. The chain combines TRBV18 with TRBJ2-5; 7 bases match TRBD1. Germline CDR1 is KGHSH and CDR2 is LQKENI. This CDR3 contains 17 residues. The CDR3 is CASPPTRTGLAQETQYF. The covered CDR3 bases are TGTGCCAGCCCACCAACCCGGACAGGCTTAGCCCAAGAGACC.

This clone was seen repeatedly, ten times or more. The read ends 3 residues shy of where the CDR3 ends; the end is completed using the germline J gene. The V gene is TRBV7-9, the J gene TRBJ2-1; D perhaps matches TRBD1 (6 bases). The CDR3 runs to 14 residues. Germline assignment: CDR1 SEHNR and CDR2 FQNEAQ (reference sequence). Between the trimmed V and J ends, which lost 5 bases and 2 bases, there was a span of 10 bases. The CDR3 bases that were read are TGTGCCAGCAGCCCACGACAGGCCTACAATGAG. It specifies CASSPRQAYNE. The whole CDR3 region reads CASSPRQAYNEQFF.

Ten or more counts support this clone. Read data end 3 residues before the CDR3 end; the end is taken from the germline J gene. The V call is TRBV5-1, the J call TRBJ1-4; 9 bases agree with TRBD1. The length of the CDR3 is 14 residues. The ends lost 4 bases at V and 6 bases at J; junction bases unmatched: 4. Germline V gene sequence: CDR1 SGHRS, CDR2 YFSETQ. The CDR3: CASSHRGPDEKLFF. The sequenced part of the CDR3 DNA is TGCGCCAGCAGCCACAGGGGGCCGGATGAAAAA.

Ten or more counts support this clone. The sequenced part of the CDR3 DNA is TGCAGCGTTGAAGGCGACAGGGTACAAGCTAACTATGGC. Translated: CSVEGDRVQANYG. Given in full, the CDR3 is CSVEGDRVQANYGYTF. This chain connects TRBV29-1 to TRBJ1-2; 7 bases match TRBD1. The read ends 3 residues before the CDR3 terminus; that terminus is restored from the germline J gene. Per germline, CDR1 SQVTM and CDR2 ANQGSEA. The CDR3 consists of 16 residues. J was trimmed by 0 bases and V by 1 base; bases with no gene match: 8.

This clone was counted at least ten times. The read gets to within 3 residues of the CDR3 end, and the germline J gene fills in the rest. This chain connects TRBV29-1 to TRBJ1-2; no firm D call. CDR1 and CDR2 (germline): SQVTM, ANQGSEA. The CDR3 is 13 amino acids. With 2 bases removed from V and 4 bases from J, the gap between germline ends came to 11 bases. The CDR3 loop reads CSVERANSYGYTF. The sequenced CDR3 bases are TGCAGCGTTGAAAGGGCCAATTCCTATGGC.

Note on this clone: The read terminates 3 residues before the CDR3 end, so the remaining end is supplied by the germline J gene. J is TRBJ1-1 and V is TRBV5-1; possibly TRBD1 for D (6 bases). CDR3 size: 15 residues. The V end lost 4 bases, the J end lost 0 bases, and 13 bases lay between the germline ends. The germline V gene has CDR1 SGHRS and CDR2 YFSETQ. The CDR3 here is CASSPWTVMNTEAFF. Incomplete CDR3 DNA: TGCGCCAGCAGCCCGTGGACAGTTATGAACACTGAA.

On this clone: The CDR3 extends 3 residues past the end of the read, so its final part is completed from the germline J gene. The gene calls are TRBV11-2 and TRBJ1-1; D perhaps matches TRBD1 (6 bases). The germline V gene encodes CDR1 SGHAT and CDR2 FQNNGV. The CDR3 sequence is 13 residues long. Trimming removed 6 bases at V and 3 bases at J, with 11 bases between. Partial CDR3 DNA: TGTGCCAGCAGTAAAGGGGGGGACACTGAA. Protein product: CASSKGGDTE. In full, the CDR3 reads CASSKGGDTEAFF. Drawing the rest from reference TRBV11-2 and TRBJ1-1, the complete variable domain is EAGVAQSPRYKIIEKRQSVAFWCNPISGHATLYWYQQILGQGPKLLIQFQNNGVVDDSQLPKDRFSAERLKGVDSTLKIQPAKLEDSAVYLCASSKGGDTEAFFGQGTRLTVV.

This clone was seen repeatedly, ten times or more. Sequencing ends 3 residues short of the CDR3 end; the germline J gene provides the rest. V usage is TRBV14 and J usage is TRBJ1-1; no clear D gene. The V end lost 0 bases, the J end lost 6 bases, and 11 bases lay between the germline ends. The CDR3 has 14 amino acids. CDR1 SGHDN and CDR2 FVKESK come from the germline V gene. The CDR3 bases that were read are TGTGCCAGCAGCCAAGATCCAGTAAGGCCTGAA. Its protein is CASSQDPVRPE. The entire CDR3 reads CASSQDPVRPEAFF.

This clone was observed many times. The CDR3 goes on 3 residues after the read ends, and that part is filled in from the germline J gene. The rearrangement uses TRBV20-1 and TRBJ2-4, with D possibly TRBD1 on 5 matching bases. The CDR3 contains 13 residues. Trimming pared 3 bases from V and 2 bases from J, leaving 8 bases between. In germline, CDR1 is DFQATT, CDR2 SNEGSKA (reference sequence). The CDR3 reads CSARDISKNIQYF. The CDR3 bases that were read are TGCAGTGCTAGGGACATATCCAAAAACATT.

This clone was seen many times. The read gets to within 3 residues of the CDR3 end, and the germline J gene fills in the rest. The V call is TRBV7-3, the J call TRBJ2-2, with TRBD2 as a possible D gene (5 bases). This CDR3 spans 17 amino acids. Germline CDR1 reads SGHTA; CDR2 reads FQGTGA. Trimming pared 5 bases from V and 1 base from J, leaving 17 bases between. CDR3 DNA, as far as it was read: TGTGCCAGCAGCCCTAACGAGGTCGGACTGAACACCGGGGAG. The encoded protein is CASSPNEVGLNTGE. The entire CDR3 reads CASSPNEVGLNTGELFF.

The table lists this clone with a few counts. The missing CDR3 end, 3 residues past where the read stops, is filled in from the germline J gene. The chain joins TRBV10-2 to TRBJ1-2; D is undetermined. Germline V gene sequence: CDR1 WSHSY, CDR2 SAAADI. The CDR3 spans 16 residues. The ends were cut back, 3 bases at V and 1 base at J, with 15 bases in the middle. The CDR3 spells CASSERVPEVNYGYTF. Partial CDR3 DNA: TGCGCCAGCAGTGAACGGGTCCCAGAAGTTAACTATGGC.

In its sample, this clone was seen many times. Coverage ceases 3 residues before the CDR3 finishes, and the germline J gene fills in the end. The chain links TRBV4-1 to TRBJ2-3, with 10 bases fitting TRBD2. CDR1 is MGHRA, CDR2 YSYEKL, per germline. This CDR3 has 17 amino acids. Losses at the gene ends were 3 bases for V and 2 bases for J; bases not matched to a gene: 8. CDR3 amino acids: CASSHRLAGENTDTQYF. Partial CDR3 DNA: TGCGCCAGCAGCCATCGTCTAGCGGGAGAAAACACAGATACG.